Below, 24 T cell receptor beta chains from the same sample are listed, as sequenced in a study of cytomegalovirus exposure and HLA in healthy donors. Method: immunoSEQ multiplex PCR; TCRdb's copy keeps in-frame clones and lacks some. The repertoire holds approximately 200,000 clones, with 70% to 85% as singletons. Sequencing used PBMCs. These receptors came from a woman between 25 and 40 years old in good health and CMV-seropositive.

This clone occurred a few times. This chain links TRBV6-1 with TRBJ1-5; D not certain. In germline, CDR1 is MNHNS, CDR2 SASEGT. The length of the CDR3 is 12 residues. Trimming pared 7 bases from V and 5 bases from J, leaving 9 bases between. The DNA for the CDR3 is TGTGCCAGCACGAGGGCCGATCAGCCCCAGCATTTT. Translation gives CASTRADQPQHF.

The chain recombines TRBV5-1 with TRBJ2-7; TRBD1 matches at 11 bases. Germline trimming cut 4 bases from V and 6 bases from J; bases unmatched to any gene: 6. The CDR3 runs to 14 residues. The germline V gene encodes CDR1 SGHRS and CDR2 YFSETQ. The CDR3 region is CASSPGQGASEQYF. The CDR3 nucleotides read TGCGCCAGCAGCCCCGGACAGGGGGCATCCGAGCAGTACTTC.

CDR3 sequence: CASSYSGGWAKNIQYF. The CDR3 nucleotides read TGTGCCAGCAGTTACTCAGGGGGTTGGGCCAAAAACATTCAGTACTTC. The chain links TRBV6-6 to TRBJ2-4, with a tentative D call TRBD1 (6 bases). The CDR3 spans 16 residues. The germline gives CDR1 MNHNY, CDR2 SVGAGI (reference sequence). V lost 0 bases and J lost 1, with 10 bases in between.

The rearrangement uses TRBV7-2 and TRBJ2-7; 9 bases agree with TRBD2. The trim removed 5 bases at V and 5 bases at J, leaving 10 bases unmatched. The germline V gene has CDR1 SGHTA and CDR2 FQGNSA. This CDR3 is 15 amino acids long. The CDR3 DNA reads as TGTGCCAGCAGCCTAATAGCGGGAGACGCTAACGAGCAGTACTTC. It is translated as CASSLIAGDANEQYF.

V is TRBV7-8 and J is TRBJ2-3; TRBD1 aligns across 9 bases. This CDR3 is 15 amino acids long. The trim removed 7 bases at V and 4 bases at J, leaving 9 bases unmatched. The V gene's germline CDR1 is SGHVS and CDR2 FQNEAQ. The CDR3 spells CASTTGTGYPDTQYF. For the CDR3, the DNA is TGTGCCAGCACCACCGGGACAGGGTATCCAGATACGCAGTATTTT.

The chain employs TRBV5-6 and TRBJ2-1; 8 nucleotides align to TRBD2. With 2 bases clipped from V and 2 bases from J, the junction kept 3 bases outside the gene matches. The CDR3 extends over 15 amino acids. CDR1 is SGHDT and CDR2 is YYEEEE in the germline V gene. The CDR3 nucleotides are TGTGCCAGCAGCTTTAATAGCGGGACCTACAATGAGCAGTTCTTC. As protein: CASSFNSGTYNEQFF.

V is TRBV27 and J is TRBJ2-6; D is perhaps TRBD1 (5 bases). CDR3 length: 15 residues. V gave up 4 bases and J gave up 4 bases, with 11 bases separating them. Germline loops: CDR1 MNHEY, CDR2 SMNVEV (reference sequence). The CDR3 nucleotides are TGTGCCAGCAGTTCTCTAGGGGCCGGGGCCAACGTCCTGACTTTC. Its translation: CASSSLGAGANVLTF.

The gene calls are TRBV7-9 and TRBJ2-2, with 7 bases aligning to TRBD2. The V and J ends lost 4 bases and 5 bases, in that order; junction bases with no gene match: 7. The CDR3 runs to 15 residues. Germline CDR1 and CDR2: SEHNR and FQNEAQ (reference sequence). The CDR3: CASSSSGVGTGELFF. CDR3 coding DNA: TGTGCCAGCAGCTCTAGCGGAGTTGGGACCGGGGAGCTGTTTTTT.

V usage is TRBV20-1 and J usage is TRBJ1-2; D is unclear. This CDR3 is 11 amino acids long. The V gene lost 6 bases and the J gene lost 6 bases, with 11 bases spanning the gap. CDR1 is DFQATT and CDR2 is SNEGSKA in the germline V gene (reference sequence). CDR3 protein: CSAGGLNGYTF. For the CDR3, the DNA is TGCAGTGCGGGAGGTCTAAATGGCTACACCTTC.

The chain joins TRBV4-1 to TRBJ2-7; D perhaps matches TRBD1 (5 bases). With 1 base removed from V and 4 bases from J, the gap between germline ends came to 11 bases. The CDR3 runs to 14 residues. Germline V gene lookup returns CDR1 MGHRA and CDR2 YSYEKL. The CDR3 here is CASSQVARAYEQYF. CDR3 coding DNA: TGCGCCAGCAGCCAAGTTGCCAGGGCTTACGAGCAGTACTTC.

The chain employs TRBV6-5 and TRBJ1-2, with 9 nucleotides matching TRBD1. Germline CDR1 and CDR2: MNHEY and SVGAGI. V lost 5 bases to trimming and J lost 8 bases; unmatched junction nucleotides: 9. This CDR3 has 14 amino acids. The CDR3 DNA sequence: TGTGCCAGCAGTCAGGACAGGGGAGGCGAGGGCTACACCTTC. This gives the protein CASSQDRGGEGYTF.

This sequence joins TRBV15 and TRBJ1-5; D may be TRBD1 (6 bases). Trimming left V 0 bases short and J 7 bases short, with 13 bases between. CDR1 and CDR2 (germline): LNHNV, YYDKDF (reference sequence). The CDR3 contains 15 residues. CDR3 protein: CATSRDPTGKQPQHF. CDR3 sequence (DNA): TGTGCCACCAGCAGAGACCCCACAGGGAAACAGCCCCAGCATTTT.

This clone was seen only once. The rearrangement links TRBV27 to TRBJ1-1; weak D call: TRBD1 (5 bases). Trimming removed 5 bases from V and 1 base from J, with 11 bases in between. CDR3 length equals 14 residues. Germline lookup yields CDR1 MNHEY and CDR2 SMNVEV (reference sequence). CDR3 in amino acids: CASSPWGGNTEAFF. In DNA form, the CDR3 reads TGTGCCAGCAGTCCCTGGGGGGGGAACACTGAAGCTTTCTTT.

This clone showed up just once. This CDR3 reads CASSETGVYEQYF. The CDR3 DNA follows: TGTGCCAGCAGTGAGACAGGGGTGTACGAGCAGTACTTC. The V gene is TRBV6-1, the J gene TRBJ2-7; 8 bases map to TRBD1. The CDR3 extends over 13 amino acids. The V and J ends lost 3 bases and 4 bases, in that order; junction bases with no gene match: 2. The germline gives CDR1 MNHNS, CDR2 SASEGT.

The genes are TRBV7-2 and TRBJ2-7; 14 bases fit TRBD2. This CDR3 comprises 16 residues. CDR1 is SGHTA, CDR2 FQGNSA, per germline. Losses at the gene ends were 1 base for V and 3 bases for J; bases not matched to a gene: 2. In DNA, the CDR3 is TGTGCCAGCAGCTTAGGGGGACTAGCGGGAGTCTACGAGCAGTACTTC. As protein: CASSLGGLAGVYEQYF.

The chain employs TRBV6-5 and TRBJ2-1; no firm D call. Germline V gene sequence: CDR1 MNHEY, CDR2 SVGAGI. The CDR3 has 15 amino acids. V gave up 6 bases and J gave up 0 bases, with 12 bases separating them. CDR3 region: CASSLDRGSYNEQFF. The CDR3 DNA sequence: TGTGCCAGCAGCCTCGACCGAGGCTCCTACAATGAGCAGTTCTTC.

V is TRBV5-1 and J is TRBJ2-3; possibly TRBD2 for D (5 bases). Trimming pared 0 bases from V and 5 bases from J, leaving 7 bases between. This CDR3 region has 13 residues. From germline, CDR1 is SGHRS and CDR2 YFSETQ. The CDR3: CASSLARGDTQYF. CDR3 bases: TGCGCCAGCAGCTTGGCCCGGGGAGATACGCAGTATTTT.

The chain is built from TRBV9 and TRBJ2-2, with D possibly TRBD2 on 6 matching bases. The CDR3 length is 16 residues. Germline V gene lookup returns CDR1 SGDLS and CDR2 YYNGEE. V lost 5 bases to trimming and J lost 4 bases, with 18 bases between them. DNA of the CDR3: TGTGCCAGCAGTTTAGATCCGGGACTCATCACCGGGGAGCTGTTTTTT. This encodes CASSLDPGLITGELFF.

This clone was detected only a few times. CDR3 in DNA: TGTGCCAGCAGCATGAGCGGGAGTTTGACAGATACGCAGTATTTT. Translation: CASSMSGSLTDTQYF. The V and J genes are TRBV7-9 and TRBJ2-3, with 8 positions matching TRBD2. V was clipped by 5 bases and J by 3 bases; unmatched bases: 7. CDR3 length equals 15 residues. Germline V gene lookup returns CDR1 SEHNR and CDR2 FQNEAQ (reference sequence).

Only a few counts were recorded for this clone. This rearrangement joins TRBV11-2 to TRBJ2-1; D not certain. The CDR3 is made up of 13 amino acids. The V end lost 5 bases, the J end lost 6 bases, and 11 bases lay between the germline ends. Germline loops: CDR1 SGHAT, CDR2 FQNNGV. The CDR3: CASSPTTGNEQFF. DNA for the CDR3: TGTGCCAGCAGCCCCACGACTGGCAATGAGCAGTTCTTC.

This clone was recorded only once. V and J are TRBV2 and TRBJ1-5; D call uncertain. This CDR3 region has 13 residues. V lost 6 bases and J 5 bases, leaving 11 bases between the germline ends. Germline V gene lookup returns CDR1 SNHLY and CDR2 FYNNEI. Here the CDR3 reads CASRLRADQPQHF. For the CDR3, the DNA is TGTGCCAGCAGGCTGAGGGCCGATCAGCCCCAGCATTTT.

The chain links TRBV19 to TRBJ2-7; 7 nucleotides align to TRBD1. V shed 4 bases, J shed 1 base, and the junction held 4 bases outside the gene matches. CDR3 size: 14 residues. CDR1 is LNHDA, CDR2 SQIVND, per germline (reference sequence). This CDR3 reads CASSTRQGSYEQYF. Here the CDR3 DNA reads TGTGCCAGTAGTACGAGACAGGGATCCTACGAGCAGTACTTC.

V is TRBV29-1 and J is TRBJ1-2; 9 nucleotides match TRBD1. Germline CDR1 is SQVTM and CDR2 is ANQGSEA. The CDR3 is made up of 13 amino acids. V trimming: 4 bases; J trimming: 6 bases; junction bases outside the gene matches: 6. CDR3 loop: CSVAGQGFDGYTF. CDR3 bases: TGCAGCGTTGCAGGACAGGGGTTCGATGGCTACACCTTC.

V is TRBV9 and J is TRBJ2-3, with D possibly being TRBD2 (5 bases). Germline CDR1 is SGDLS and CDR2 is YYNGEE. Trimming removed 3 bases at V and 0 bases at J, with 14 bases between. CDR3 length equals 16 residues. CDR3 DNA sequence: TGTGCCAGCAGCGGGTCCCTAGCCGTTAGCACAGATACGCAGTATTTT. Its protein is CASSGSLAVSTDTQYF.